The next 22 T cell receptor beta chains were all read from a single sample in a study of T cells in Graves' hyperthyroidism and ophthalmopathy. Amplified TCR beta CDR3 regions derived from RNA transcripts. A set of HTBI primers served as the primers for a first-round RT-PCR of the TCR CDR3. MiXCR was run by TCRdb on the multiplex PCR reads, yielding one entry per CDR3 protein. The table has over 200,000 distinct CDR3 sequences, roughly a sixth seen once; the top ten hold under 65%. The specimen was blood. The origin of the receptors is a man over 45 with Graves' hyperthyroidism.

The rearrangement links TRBV7-9 to TRBJ1-1, with D uncertain. Trimming cost V 6 bases and J 4 bases, with 15 bases left between them. Germline V gene lookup returns CDR1 SEHNR and CDR2 FQNEAQ (reference sequence). The CDR3 covers 14 residues. The CDR3 nucleotides are TGTGCCAGCAGGGGAGGAGGGTTGAGCACTGAAGCTTTCTTT. Translating gives CASRGGGLSTEAFF.

As for this clonotype: This may be a read error, as it is one base from a much larger clone. The V call is TRBV30, the J call TRBJ2-1; D gene ambiguous. The germline V gene has CDR1 GTSNPN and CDR2 SVGIG (reference sequence). This CDR3 is 12 amino acids long. Trimming cost V 2 bases and J 9 bases, with 11 bases left between them. Here the CDR3 reads CAWSRNESEQFF. The CDR3 DNA sequence: TGTGCCTGGAGTCGAAACGAGAGTGAGCAGTTCTTC.

Note on this clonotype: An end of the junction does not agree with germline; a read error may underlie this. The chain links TRBV20-1 to TRBJ2-1, with 7 positions matching TRBD2. There are 14 residues in the CDR3. Germline CDR1 and CDR2: DFQATT and SNEGSKA (reference sequence). The CDR3 bases are TGCAGTACTAGAATCCCGGGAGGTGCCAATGAGCAGTTCTTC. This translates into CSTRIPGGANEQFF.

The rearrangement joins TRBV19 to TRBJ1-5; the D gene is possibly TRBD1 (5 bases). Germline lookup yields CDR1 LNHDA and CDR2 SQIVND (reference sequence). The CDR3 extends over 14 amino acids. V was cut by 6 bases and J by 5 bases, with 14 bases left in between. As DNA, the CDR3 is TGTGCCAGTAGCTCCAGGGCCCGGGATCAGCCCCAGCATTTT. Protein product: CASSSRARDQPQHF.

This clonotype was recorded at least ten times. This chain connects TRBV18 to TRBJ2-2, with D perhaps TRBD2 (6 bases). This CDR3 region has 16 residues. V lost 1 base to trimming and J lost 1 base, with 10 bases between them. Germline lookup yields CDR1 KGHSH and CDR2 LQKENI. The CDR3 loop reads CASSPRSGENTGELFF. In nucleotides, the CDR3 is TGTGCCAGCTCACCACGTTCGGGAGAGAACACCGGGGAGCTGTTTTTT.

The genes are TRBV6-9 and TRBJ2-1; no definite D call. Germline CDR1 MNHGY, CDR2 SVAAGI. CDR3 size: 14 residues. The germline V and J ends were trimmed by 3 bases and 4 bases, with 10 bases remaining between them. CDR3 in DNA: TGTGCCAGCAGTTACCGGCCTGCTTACAATGAGCAGTTCTTC. Encoded protein: CASSYRPAYNEQFF.

This clonotype was recorded many times. The genes are TRBV20-1 and TRBJ1-3; TRBD1 aligns across 10 bases. Germline trimming cut 6 bases from V and 2 bases from J; bases unmatched to any gene: 7. The CDR3 sequence is 15 residues long. Germline loops: CDR1 DFQATT, CDR2 SNEGSKA (reference sequence). The CDR3 coding sequence is TGCAGTGCCCCCGACGACAGGGGGCCTGGAAACACCATATATTTT. Encoded protein: CSAPDDRGPGNTIYF.

This clonotype was counted many times. This chain uses TRBV27 with TRBJ1-2; 11 positions agree with TRBD1. The germline V gene encodes CDR1 MNHEY and CDR2 SMNVEV (reference sequence). This CDR3 has 16 residues. V lost 6 bases and J lost 5; bases outside the gene matches: 11. The CDR3 spells CASSRGQGARLYGYTF. CDR3 nucleotide sequence: TGTGCCAGCAGCCGAGGACAGGGGGCGCGATTATATGGCTACACCTTC.

The rearrangement uses TRBV6-1 and TRBJ1-2, with TRBD1 matching over 8 bases. Germline CDR1 reads MNHNS; CDR2 reads SASEGT. The CDR3 is 14 residues long. With V trimmed by 7 bases and J by 0 bases, 4 bases remained unmatched. CDR3 DNA: TGTGCCAGCATCTTGACAGGGGCTAACTATGGCTACACCTTC. It encodes CASILTGANYGYTF.

This clonotype was seen ten or more times. The chain employs TRBV28 and TRBJ2-7; perhaps TRBD2 as D (5 bases). V gave up 2 bases and J gave up 2 bases, with 13 bases separating them. Germline CDR1 MDHEN, CDR2 SYDVKM. This CDR3 is built from 15 residues. This CDR3 reads CASSLDRDGAYEQYF. The CDR3 DNA is TGTGCCAGCAGTTTAGACCGAGACGGGGCCTACGAGCAGTACTTC. Full variable domain (missing parts from reference TRBV28 and TRBJ2-7): DVKVTQSSRYLVKRTGEKVFLECVQDMDHENMFWYRQDPGLGLRLIYFSYDVKMKEKGDIPEGYSVSREKKERFSLILESASTNQTSMYLCASSLDRDGAYEQYFGPGTRLTVT.

At least ten counts were recorded for this clonotype. This chain uses TRBV11-3 with TRBJ2-3; D remains ambiguous. Trimming shortened V by 1 base and J by 8 bases, and 10 bases separated the two germline ends. The CDR3 has 13 amino acids. The germline V gene encodes CDR1 SGHNT and CDR2 YENEEA. The CDR3 DNA follows: TGTGCCAGCAGCTTAGGGGCCCTAGGTACGCAGTATTTT. Translating it yields CASSLGALGTQYF.

This clonotype was counted at least ten times. The J gene is TRBJ2-3, the V gene TRBV11-2, with a weak D call TRBD2 (6 bases). V was shortened by 4 bases and J by 3 bases, with 14 bases between the two germline ends. This CDR3 spans 15 amino acids. The V gene's germline CDR1 is SGHAT and CDR2 FQNNGV. The CDR3 reads CASSSVRGKTDTQYF. CDR3 coding DNA: TGTGCCAGCAGCTCGGTGCGCGGGAAGACAGATACGCAGTATTTT.

This clonotype occurred many times. This sequence joins TRBV12-3 or TRBV12-4 and TRBJ2-3; possibly TRBD2 for D (6 bases). Trimming removed 0 bases from V and 3 bases from J, with 10 bases in between. The CDR3 is made up of 15 amino acids. The CDR3 spells CASSLAGGGTDTQYF. Here the CDR3 DNA reads TGTGCCAGCAGTTTAGCGGGAGGAGGGACAGATACGCAGTATTTT.

This clonotype has at least ten counts. The chain employs TRBV3-1 and TRBJ2-5, with 9 bases lining up with TRBD2. Germline V lookup: CDR1 LGHDT, CDR2 YNNKEL (reference sequence). The CDR3 runs 17 residues. V was pared by 0 bases and J by 4 bases, with 9 bases of the junction left unmatched. CDR3 loop: CASSQDWLAGRGETQYF. CDR3 in DNA: TGTGCCAGCAGCCAAGATTGGCTAGCGGGAAGGGGAGAGACCCAGTACTTC.

This clonotype has at least ten counts. This chain's CDR3 is CASSFEGYTEAFF. The DNA for the CDR3 is TGTGCCAGCAGTTTCGAGGGGTACACTGAAGCTTTCTTT. This chain uses TRBV12-3 or TRBV12-4 with TRBJ1-1; D might be TRBD1 (5 bases). V gave up 3 bases and J gave up 3 bases, with 8 bases separating them. The CDR3 totals 13 residues.

This clonotype showed up many times. This chain joins TRBV7-8 and TRBJ2-3; unclear D gene. Germline values: CDR1 SGHVS, CDR2 FQNEAQ. This CDR3 has 14 amino acids. V was trimmed by 5 bases and J by 4 bases, leaving 13 bases between them. CDR3 sequence: CASSAWSPPDTQYF. Written as DNA, the CDR3 is TGTGCCAGCAGCGCCTGGAGTCCCCCAGATACGCAGTATTTT.

A few counts support this clonotype. The rearrangement joins TRBV11-3 to TRBJ2-5, with 8 bases matching TRBD2. CDR1 is SGHNT, CDR2 YENEEA, per germline. The CDR3 is 14 amino acids. Trimming cost V 4 bases and J 7 bases; bases outside gene matches: 8. The CDR3 DNA is TGTGCCAGCAGCTCCCTACCGGGAGGGAGGACCCAGTACTTC. Its protein is CASSSLPGGRTQYF.

This clonotype came up a few times. Germline and junction disagree at one end, which may indicate a read error. V usage is TRBV7-2 and J usage is TRBJ2-7, with D hard to call. This CDR3 contains 13 residues. The germline CDR1 and CDR2 sequences are SGHTA and FQGNSA. The CDR3 reads CASSLQAAYGQYF. In DNA form, the CDR3 reads TGTGCCAGCAGCTTACAAGCCGCTTACGGGCAGTACTTC.

There are a few counts of this clonotype. One end of the junction does not line up with germline, which may come from a read error. CDR3 bases: TGTGCCAGCATTTTAGGATACAGGGATGGGCCAGAGACCCAGTACTTC. It codes for CASILGYRDGPETQYF. V gene TRBV28 combines with J gene TRBJ2-5; D perhaps matches TRBD1 (6 bases). From germline, CDR1 is MDHEN and CDR2 SYDVKM. CDR3 size: 16 residues.

The chain is built from TRBV25-1 and TRBJ1-4; tentative D call: TRBD1 (6 bases). From germline, CDR1 is MGHDK and CDR2 SYGVNS. V was pared by 1 base and J by 3 bases, with 9 bases between. This CDR3 is built from 15 residues. CDR3 sequence: CASSESRGANEKLFF. The DNA for the CDR3 is TGTGCCAGCAGTGAATCCAGGGGAGCTAATGAAAAACTGTTTTTT.

Many counts were recorded for this clonotype. The rearrangement links TRBV28 to TRBJ1-1; TRBD1 might be the D (5 bases). From germline, CDR1 is MDHEN and CDR2 SYDVKM. There are 14 residues in the CDR3. Trimming shortened V by 3 bases and J by 4 bases, and 12 bases separated the two germline ends. The CDR3 spells CASSFRAGSTEAFF. The DNA for the CDR3 is TGTGCCAGCAGTTTTCGGGCAGGGAGCACTGAAGCTTTCTTT. Supplemented by reference TRBV28 and TRBJ1-1, the full variable domain reads DVKVTQSSRYLVKRTGEKVFLECVQDMDHENMFWYRQDPGLGLRLIYFSYDVKMKEKGDIPEGYSVSREKKERFSLILESASTNQTSMYLCASSFRAGSTEAFFGQGTRLTVV.

The CDR3 DNA is TGTGCCAGCAGTTACTCGGCGAAGGGAAGGGTGGTAAAAATGTCCTACGAGCAGTACTTC. Translation gives CASSYSAKGRVVKMSYEQYF. The chain recombines TRBV6-2 or TRBV6-3 with TRBJ2-7; no definite D call. Trimming took 0 bases from V and 1 from J, leaving 25 bases between them. Germline assignment: CDR1 MNHEY and CDR2 SVGEGT. This CDR3 has 20 residues.